A single T cell receptor beta chain is shown here with its context. Its antigen is as yet unknown. Germline CDR1 is MGHRA and CDR2 is YSYEKL. Deletions cut 0 bases from V and 8 bases from J, with 20 bases between. CDR3 length equals 17 residues. The data derive from a study of T cells after yellow fever vaccination. Findings and caveats of the study: Reappearing after the booster were most of the clones from primary vaccination (almost 97% CD4, around 88% CD8). Researchers report a weaker secondary response that nonetheless peaked faster, day 5 versus 15. FACS-sorted repertoires could harbor abundant contaminating bulk-population clonotypes.

TCRdb fed the 5' RACE reads into MiXCR, producing one record per CDR3 protein. The top ten hold 20% to 25% of the sample, which has some 350,000 distinct CDR3 sequences, approximately 4% seen once. Specimen: PBMCs, collected 5 days after the yellow fever booster vaccination. This chain joins TRBV4-1 and TRBJ2-1; D unresolved. The sequence was obtained from a man between 18 and 29 years old who received the YFV17D yellow fever vaccine. CDR3 loop: CASSQERYAATSDEQFF. The CDR3 nucleotides read TGCGCCAGCAGCCAAGAAAGGTATGCTGCGACAAGCGATGAGCAGTTCTTC.